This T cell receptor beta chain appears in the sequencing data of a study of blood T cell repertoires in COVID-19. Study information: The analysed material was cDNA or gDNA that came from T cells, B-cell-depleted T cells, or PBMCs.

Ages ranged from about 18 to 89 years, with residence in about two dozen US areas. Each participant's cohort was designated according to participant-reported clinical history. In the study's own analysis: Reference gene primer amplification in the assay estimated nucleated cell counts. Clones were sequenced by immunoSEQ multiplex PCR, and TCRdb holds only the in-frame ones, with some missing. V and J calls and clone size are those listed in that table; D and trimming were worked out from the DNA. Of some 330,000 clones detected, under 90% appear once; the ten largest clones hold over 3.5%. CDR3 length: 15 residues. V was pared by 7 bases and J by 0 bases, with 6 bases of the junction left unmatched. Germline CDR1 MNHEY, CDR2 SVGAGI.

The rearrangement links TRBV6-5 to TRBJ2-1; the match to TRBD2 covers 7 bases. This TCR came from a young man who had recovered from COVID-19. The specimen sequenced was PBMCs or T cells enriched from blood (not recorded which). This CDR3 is CASNPSGGSYNEQFF. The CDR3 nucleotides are TGTGCCAGCAATCCTAGCGGAGGCTCCTACAATGAGCAGTTCTTC.